These 32 T cell receptor beta chains were sequenced from one sample in a study of T cells expressing NK-cell markers. Each CDR3 protein gets one entry in TCRdb, which reprocessed the 5' RACE reads and gives no DNA. This sample's clone table lists about 390,000 distinct CDR3 sequences. Sequenced material: blood T cells: a sorted CD56 or NKG2C T cell subset, CD4+ or CD8+ T cells, or bulk PBMC T cells (not recorded which). The receptors shown here come from a woman aged 50 to 65 in good health.

This chain joins TRBV9 and TRBJ2-2; TCRdb proposes TRBD2, but this gene call is untestable without DNA. The V gene's germline CDR1 is SGDLS and CDR2 YYNGEE. The CDR3 spans 14 residues. CDR3 protein: CATRLAGDSGELFF.

The V gene is TRBV6-5, the J gene TRBJ2-7; the D gene TCRdb calls, TRBD1, cannot be checked with no DNA. Germline V gene data show CDR1 as MNHEY and CDR2 as SVGAGI. This CDR3 contains 17 residues. The CDR3 protein is CASSSVRRDWTGIEQYF.

This chain links TRBV20-1 with TRBJ1-3; TCRdb's D call, TRBD1, is unchecked because there is no DNA. CDR1 and CDR2 from the germline V gene are DFQATT and SNEGSKA (reference sequence). The CDR3 has 14 residues. This CDR3 reads CSASDRNSGNTIYF.

The rearrangement uses TRBV7-2 and TRBJ2-1. CDR1 and CDR2 from the germline V gene are SGHTA and FQGNSA. The CDR3 consists of 13 residues. CDR3 sequence: CASSLGGQETAVF. Together with reference TRBV7-2 and TRBJ2-1, the CDR3 gives the full variable domain: GAGVSQSPSNKVTEKGKDVELRCDPISGHTALYWYRQSLGQGLEFLIYFQGNSAPDKSGLPSDRFSAERTGGSVSTLTIQRTQQEDSAVYLCASSLGGQETAVFGPGTRLTVL.

This chain links TRBV5-1 with TRBJ1-2. Germline assignment: CDR1 SGHRS and CDR2 YFSETQ. This CDR3 has 13 residues. The CDR3 loop reads CASSLGQQYGYTF.

This chain joins TRBV11-2 and TRBJ1-1; without DNA, the TCRdb call of TRBD1 cannot be checked. Germline CDR1 is SGHAT and CDR2 is FQNNGV. This CDR3 comprises 16 residues. CDR3 amino acids: CASSPGSGLKGTEAFF.

The rearrangement joins TRBV11-3 to TRBJ2-1; no DNA is available, so the TRBD2 call from TCRdb remains unchecked. The CDR3 is 16 residues long. Germline assignment: CDR1 SGHNT and CDR2 YENEEA. The CDR3 loop is CASSLVLAGSVNEQFF.

The V gene is TRBV7-9, the J gene TRBJ2-7. The CDR3 consists of 13 residues. CDR1 is SEHNR, CDR2 FQNEAQ, per germline (reference sequence). The CDR3 region is CASSSSIVAEQYF.

This chain uses TRBV7-9 with TRBJ2-4; with no DNA, the TCRdb D assignment of TRBD2 cannot be verified. Germline V gene data show CDR1 as SEHNR and CDR2 as FQNEAQ (reference sequence). The CDR3 runs 18 residues. CDR3 sequence: CASSLAGLADLAKNIQYF.

The chain couples TRBV6-5 to TRBJ2-5; the TCRdb D gene call, TRBD2, has no DNA to confirm it. This CDR3 comprises 15 residues. Germline assignment: CDR1 MNHEY and CDR2 SVGAGI. CDR3 region: CASSYSAGGEETQYF.

The chain recombines TRBV5-1 with TRBJ1-4. This CDR3 has 15 residues. The V gene's germline CDR1 is SGHRS and CDR2 YFSETQ. CDR3 sequence: CASSLVAPGNEKLFF.

This chain uses TRBV20-1 with TRBJ1-1. The CDR3 is 12 amino acids. The germline V gene encodes CDR1 DFQATT and CDR2 SNEGSKA (reference sequence). The CDR3 loop reads CSARPSNTEAFF.

This chain links TRBV4-2 with TRBJ2-7; there is no DNA to check the TCRdb D call of TRBD1. Germline assignment: CDR1 LGHNA and CDR2 YNFKEQ. There are 14 residues in the CDR3. The CDR3 spells CASSLGTGGHKQYF.

The chain is built from TRBV11-3 and TRBJ2-1; there is no DNA to check the TCRdb D call of TRBD2. Germline CDR1 is SGHNT and CDR2 is YENEEA. The CDR3 spans 14 residues. This CDR3 is CASSPGLRYNEQFF.

J is TRBJ2-1 and V is TRBV3-1. Germline V CDR1 and CDR2: LGHDT, YNNKEL (reference sequence). The CDR3 totals 13 residues. CDR3 sequence reads: CASSQEYGDEQFF.

This CDR3 is CSVGAWRGNEQFF. This chain uses TRBV29-1 with TRBJ2-1; TCRdb calls TRBD1, which cannot be checked without DNA. The CDR3 extends over 13 amino acids. Germline V gene sequence: CDR1 SQVTM, CDR2 ANQGSEA.

This rearrangement joins TRBV20-1 to TRBJ2-1; TCRdb's D call, TRBD2, is unchecked because there is no DNA. This CDR3 has 14 residues. CDR1 DFQATT and CDR2 SNEGSKA come from the germline V gene (reference sequence). CDR3: CSATPGTSGRVPFF.

The chain has TRBV6-6 and TRBJ2-1. CDR1 is MNHNY and CDR2 is SVGAGI in the germline V gene (reference sequence). CDR3 length equals 17 residues. CDR3 sequence reads: CASSYSVGISSYNEQFF.

The chain uses TRBV5-1 and TRBJ1-2; TCRdb's D call, TRBD1, is unchecked because there is no DNA. This CDR3 has 17 residues. Germline loops: CDR1 SGHRS, CDR2 YFSETQ. CDR3 protein: CASTPGQGGSKGYGYTF.

The chain links TRBV9 to TRBJ2-2. Germline CDR1 is SGDLS and CDR2 is YYNGEE. The length of the CDR3 is 14 residues. The CDR3 is CASSVVFGTGELFF.

The chain uses TRBV27 and TRBJ2-3; the TCRdb D gene call, TRBD1, has no DNA to confirm it. CDR1 MNHEY and CDR2 SMNVEV come from the germline V gene (reference sequence). The CDR3 is 17 residues long. This chain's CDR3 is CASSLLRDRLSTDTQYF.

The chain has TRBV15 and TRBJ2-1; TCRdb outputs TRBD1, but without DNA this stays unchecked. Germline values: CDR1 LNHNV, CDR2 YYDKDF (reference sequence). CDR3 length: 15 residues. CDR3 sequence reads: CATSRGVRADNEQFF.

The chain is built from TRBV20-1 and TRBJ2-1; TCRdb outputs TRBD1, but without DNA this stays unchecked. Germline assignment: CDR1 DFQATT and CDR2 SNEGSKA (reference sequence). The CDR3 sequence is 14 residues long. The CDR3 sequence: CSARVAGYGGEQFF.

Here the CDR3 reads CASSLGSGGADTQYF. The chain couples TRBV5-1 to TRBJ2-3. Germline assignment: CDR1 SGHRS and CDR2 YFSETQ. The CDR3 consists of 15 residues. Combining the CDR3 with reference TRBV5-1 and TRBJ2-3 gives the whole variable domain KAGVTQTPRYLIKTRGQQVTLSCSPISGHRSVSWYQQTPGQGLQFLFEYFSETQRNKGNFPGRFSGRQFSNSRSEMNVSTLELGDSALYLCASSLGSGGADTQYFGPGTRLTVL.

V gene TRBV4-1 combines with J gene TRBJ2-2; TCRdb returns TRBD2, unconfirmable since there is no DNA. The CDR3 is made up of 16 amino acids. Germline V lookup: CDR1 MGHRA, CDR2 YSYEKL. The CDR3 is CASSHSQREGTGELFF.

This chain connects TRBV29-1 to TRBJ2-5. The CDR3 covers 14 residues. Germline CDR1 SQVTM, CDR2 ANQGSEA. The CDR3 loop reads CSVDLRRVGETQYF.

The chain links TRBV19 to TRBJ2-1; the D gene TCRdb calls, TRBD2, cannot be checked with no DNA. The CDR3 runs to 15 residues. From germline, CDR1 is LNHDA and CDR2 SQIVND (reference sequence). The CDR3 loop is CASSDPGLASHEQFF.

The genes are TRBV5-5 and TRBJ1-1. The CDR3 loop spans 14 amino acids. Germline V gives CDR1 SGHKS, CDR2 YYEKEE (reference sequence). CDR3 sequence: CASSWQGGDTEAFF.

The genes are TRBV29-1 and TRBJ2-1; lacking DNA, the TRBD1 call made by TCRdb goes unchecked. Looked up from germline, CDR1 is SQVTM and CDR2 is ANQGSEA. There are 11 residues in the CDR3. The CDR3 protein is CSLPPGSEQFF.

The J gene is TRBJ1-1, the V gene TRBV19. This CDR3 is 14 amino acids long. Per germline, CDR1 LNHDA and CDR2 SQIVND (reference sequence). The CDR3 loop reads CASSIKVPTTEAFF.

The chain recombines TRBV5-8 with TRBJ1-4; the TRBD1 assignment by TCRdb is unverifiable without DNA. Germline values: CDR1 SGHTS, CDR2 YDEGEE. The CDR3 is 14 residues long. CDR3 protein: CASSSGTGIEKLFF.

V is TRBV5-6 and J is TRBJ1-5; without DNA, the TCRdb call of TRBD1 cannot be checked. The CDR3 is 14 amino acids. From germline, CDR1 is SGHDT and CDR2 YYEEEE. The CDR3 loop reads CASSLAGVEEPQHF. The variable domain in full, completed from reference TRBV5-6 and TRBJ1-5, reads DAGVTQSPTHLIKTRGQQVTLRCSPKSGHDTVSWYQQALGQGPQFIFQYYEEEERQRGNFPDRFSGHQFPNYSSELNVNALLLGDSALYLCASSLAGVEEPQHFGDGTRLSIL.